The 24 T cell receptor beta chains below were found in one sample sequenced in a study of tumor-infiltrating lymphocytes in primary liver carcinoma. The study extracted blood RNA from unsorted whole blood and also extracted germline DNA. From around 0.5 ug total RNA, TCR beta cDNA was generated with a primer in the constant region. ARM-PCR, slightly modified, supplied the TCR beta libraries through three nested multiplex PCR rounds. A C-beta reverse primer was combined with TRBV1-TRBV30 forward primers in the first two PCR rounds, and each round had around 10 cycles. TCRdb redid the calling of the multiplex PCR reads with MiXCR, one entry per CDR3 protein. The repertoire holds approximately 300,000 distinct CDR3 sequences, with 60% to 80% as singletons. The sequencing input was peripheral blood. The receptors were gathered from a middle-aged man with primary liver carcinoma and hepatitis B virus infection.

About this clonotype: Possible read error: a much larger clone is one base away. The chain is built from TRBV6-1 and TRBJ1-5, with 8 bases identical to TRBD1. The CDR3 loop spans 14 amino acids. Germline V gives CDR1 MNHNS, CDR2 SASEGT. Here the CDR3 DNA reads TGTGTCAGCAGCAGGACAGGGATGGGTCAGCCCCAGCATTTT. Translating gives CVSSRTGMGQPQHF.

In the case of this clonotype: The conserved closing phenylalanine or tryptophan is absent in this CDR3, likely reflecting a read error. This rearrangement joins TRBV29-1 to TRBJ1-2; the match to TRBD1 covers 10 bases. V lost 8 bases and J lost 8; bases outside the gene matches: 14. The CDR3 consists of 14 residues. The germline gives CDR1 SQVTM, CDR2 ANQGSEA. CDR3 region: CSLGDPDRGQGYTY. In nucleotides, the CDR3 is TGCAGCCTCGGGGACCCTGACAGGGGGCAAGGCTACACCTAC.

As concerns this clonotype: This may stem from a read error, because a much larger clone lies one nucleotide away. This is likely a read error, given that the CDR3 carries no conserved phenylalanine or tryptophan at its end. This chain links TRBV28 with TRBJ2-7; TRBD2 matches 13 bases. This CDR3 comprises 20 residues. CDR1 and CDR2 from the germline V gene are MDHEN and SYDVKM. V lost 5 bases, J lost 1 base, and 17 bases stayed unmatched. This CDR3 reads CASSLPDGLAGVRRSYEQYL. In DNA, the CDR3 is TGTGCCAGCAGTCTCCCCGATGGACTAGCGGGAGTACGCCGATCCTACGAGCAGTACCTC.

This chain links TRBV5-4 with TRBJ1-6; 10 nucleotides line up with TRBD1. The V gene's germline CDR1 is SGHNT and CDR2 YYREEE (reference sequence). V lost 4 bases and J lost 8; bases outside the gene matches: 6. The CDR3 contains 15 residues. Here the CDR3 DNA reads TGTGCCAGCAGCCCAGACAGGGGGCAAGATTCACCCCTCCACTTT. Its protein is CASSPDRGQDSPLHF.

As concerns this clonotype: The junction departs from the called germline gene at one end, perhaps through a read error. The rearrangement uses TRBV29-1 and TRBJ2-1; 9 nucleotides align to TRBD2. CDR3 size: 13 residues. Per the germline V gene, CDR1 is SQVTM and CDR2 is ANQGSEA. CDR3 protein: CSVVSGSEREQFF. DNA of the CDR3: TGCAGCGTTGTTAGCGGGAGCGAACGTGAGCAATTCTTC.

The chain carries TRBV30 and TRBJ1-4; possible D gene TRBD1, 5 bases. This CDR3 has 13 amino acids. From germline, CDR1 is GTSNPN and CDR2 SVGIG (reference sequence). Trimming pared 3 bases from V and 7 bases from J, leaving 12 bases between. CDR3 sequence (DNA): TGTGCCTGGAGGTACCAGGGAAGTGAAAAACTGTTTTTT. Protein: CAWRYQGSEKLFF.

The J gene is TRBJ1-6, the V gene TRBV24-1; the D gene is possibly TRBD1 (5 bases). This CDR3 has 12 amino acids. Per germline, CDR1 KGHDR and CDR2 SFDVKD. Trimming took 11 bases from V and 7 from J, leaving 11 bases between them. The CDR3 is CARGPTNSPLHF. Written as DNA, the CDR3 is TGTGCCAGGGGACCGACCAATTCACCCCTCCACTTT.

This clonotype was seen only a few times. The chain links TRBV5-5 to TRBJ2-7, with D possibly being TRBD2 (6 bases). The germline V gene encodes CDR1 SGHKS and CDR2 YYEKEE (reference sequence). This CDR3 contains 14 residues. V gave up 6 bases and J gave up 7 bases, with 20 bases separating them. The CDR3 reads CASILGTSWLEQYF. CDR3 sequence (DNA): TGTGCCAGCATCCTAGGGACTTCCTGGTTGGAGCAGTACTTC.

This clonotype occurred many times. This rearrangement joins TRBV6-1 to TRBJ2-1; perhaps TRBD2 as D (6 bases). Trimming stripped 2 bases from V and 4 bases from J, with 12 bases between. This CDR3 has 15 amino acids. The germline gives CDR1 MNHNS, CDR2 SASEGT. CDR3 residues: CASSEMSGRYNEQFF. The CDR3 region has the DNA TGTGCCAGCAGTGAAATGAGCGGGCGATACAATGAGCAGTTCTTC.

As to this clonotype: An end of the junction differs from the germline gene, which may be a read error. Here the CDR3 reads CAGSQLFGTSYEQYF. The CDR3 DNA is TGTGCCGGCAGCCAATTATTCGGGACCTCATACGAGCAGTACTTC. The rearrangement joins TRBV14 to TRBJ2-7, with D perhaps TRBD1 or TRBD2 (5 bases each). The CDR3 contains 15 residues. Germline values: CDR1 SGHDN, CDR2 FVKESK.

In its sample, this clonotype was seen a few times. The V and J genes are TRBV28 and TRBJ2-7, with TRBD1 as a possible D gene (6 bases). V lost 5 bases and J 9 bases, leaving 14 bases between the germline ends. The CDR3 is 12 amino acids. CDR1 is MDHEN and CDR2 is SYDVKM in the germline V gene. CDR3 nucleotides: TGTGCCAGCAGTCCCACAGGGCGATGGCAGTACTTC. This translates into CASSPTGRWQYF.

The rearrangement uses TRBV5-1 and TRBJ2-1; 9 bases are shared with TRBD1. This CDR3 contains 17 residues. V lost 0 bases to trimming and J lost 1 base; unmatched junction nucleotides: 5. Germline V gene lookup returns CDR1 SGHRS and CDR2 YFSETQ. CDR3 in DNA: TGCGCCAGCAGCTTGGACAGGGGGCATGGGTCCTACAATGAGCAGTTCTTC. Translating gives CASSLDRGHGSYNEQFF.

This clonotype was counted a few times. This chain joins TRBV12-3 or TRBV12-4 and TRBJ2-2; D not certain. The CDR3 runs to 14 residues. The V and J ends lost 3 bases and 2 bases respectively, with 7 bases between them. In DNA form, the CDR3 reads TGTGCCAGCAGTTTTAACCTCAACACCGGGGAGCTGTTTTTT. It encodes CASSFNLNTGELFF.

This clonotype was counted between two and nine times. The chain couples TRBV5-6 to TRBJ2-6; no firm D call. Germline V gives CDR1 SGHDT, CDR2 YYEEEE. The CDR3 has 15 residues. Trimming took off 2 bases at V and 2 bases at J, with 8 bases between the two ends. The CDR3 DNA follows: TGTGCCAGCAGCTTTTCTCCTGCTGGGGCCAACGTCCTGACTTTC. It is translated as CASSFSPAGANVLTF.

Concerning this clonotype: A much larger clone is a single base away; this may be a read error. The CDR3 protein is CASNLRDGSYEQYF. CDR3 nucleotide sequence: TGTGCCAGCAATCTCCGGGACGGATCCTACGAGCAGTACTTC. The rearrangement joins TRBV6-2 or TRBV6-3 to TRBJ2-7; either TRBD1 or TRBD2 may fit D (5 bases each). Per the germline V gene, CDR1 is MNHEY and CDR2 is SVGEGT. The CDR3 runs 14 residues. The germline V and J ends were trimmed by 7 bases and 1 base, with 14 bases remaining between them.

A word on this clonotype: Being one base from a much bigger clone, this may be a read error. J is TRBJ2-1 and V is TRBV29-1; 7 nucleotides line up with TRBD2. The CDR3 has 14 residues. CDR1 SQVTM and CDR2 ANQGSEA come from the germline V gene. For the CDR3, the DNA is TGCAGCGTTGTGGGGCTAGCGGTTTACAATAAGCAGTTCTTC. Translated: CSVVGLAVYNKQFF.

Many counts were recorded for this clonotype. V gene TRBV6-5 combines with J gene TRBJ2-7, with D unresolved. Germline values: CDR1 MNHEY, CDR2 SVGAGI. Trimming pared 6 bases from V and 0 bases from J, leaving 15 bases between. This CDR3 has 15 amino acids. CDR3 loop: CASSPAARSSYEQYF. In DNA, the CDR3 is TGTGCCAGCAGCCCGGCAGCGCGAAGCTCCTACGAGCAGTACTTC.

With respect to this clonotype: The germline gene is not matched at one end of the junction; a read error may be the cause. The chain links TRBV11-2 to TRBJ2-5; 12 bases map to TRBD2. The V gene's germline CDR1 is SGHAT and CDR2 FQNNGV. The CDR3 consists of 16 residues. The CDR3 region has the DNA TGTGCCTGTAGCTTAGGACTAGCGGGAAGCCAAGAGACCCATTACTTC. Its translation is CACSLGLAGSQETHYF.

A word on this clonotype: This may stem from a read error, because a much larger clone lies one nucleotide away. This chain uses TRBV4-2 with TRBJ1-2, with D unresolved. Per the germline V gene, CDR1 is LGHNA and CDR2 is YNFKEQ. The CDR3 contains 16 residues. As DNA, the CDR3 is TGTGCCAGCAGCCAAGTGCATCCCAGCTCAAACTATGGCTGCACCTTC. Translating it yields CASSQVHPSSNYGCTF.

Comment on this clonotype: With a much larger clone just one base away, this may be a read error. V usage is TRBV6-5 and J usage is TRBJ2-1, with D possibly being TRBD2 (5 bases). Germline loops: CDR1 MNHEY, CDR2 SVGAGI. The CDR3 loop spans 14 amino acids. CDR3 sequence reads: CVSSYLRGLGEQFF. CDR3 in DNA: TGTGTCAGCAGTTACCTGCGAGGGCTTGGTGAGCAGTTCTTC.

A word on this clonotype: At one end the junction does not follow the germline gene, possibly because of a read error. This rearrangement joins TRBV6-7 to TRBJ2-5; 7 bases match TRBD2. TRBV6-7 is recorded as an ORF, its role being uncertain. The CDR3 is made up of 14 amino acids. CDR3 coding DNA: TGTGCCAGCAGTCTCCGGGAGGTCCAAGAGGCCCAGTACTTC. Amino acid sequence: CASSLREVQEAQYF.

Of note for this clonotype: A read error is possible here, since a much larger clone lies one base away. The J gene is TRBJ2-7, the V gene TRBV12-3 or TRBV12-4; D possibly matches TRBD1 or TRBD2 (5 bases each). The CDR3 loop spans 13 amino acids. CDR3 in DNA: TGTGTCAGCAGTTTCCGGGGCCAGGGAGAGCAGTACTTC. This translates into CVSSFRGQGEQYF.

The sample holds one count of this clonotype. One junction end does not reproduce the germline sequence, and a read error may be involved. V gene TRBV11-2 combines with J gene TRBJ1-2; no firm D call. This CDR3 has 15 amino acids. CDR1 is SGHAT, CDR2 FQNNGV, per germline. The CDR3 nucleotides are TGTGCCAGCAGCTCCCTCAGCAGCGGAGACTATGACTACACCTTC. It encodes CASSSLSSGDYDYTF.

This CDR3 is CASSLVGTVNTGELFF. The CDR3 nucleotides are TGCGCCAGCAGCTTGGTAGGGACAGTGAACACCGGGGAGCTGTTTTTT. The chain uses TRBV5-1 and TRBJ2-2, with 7 nucleotides matching TRBD1. Germline-derived CDR1 and CDR2 are SGHRS and YFSETQ. This CDR3 has 16 amino acids. The trim removed 0 bases at V and 1 base at J, leaving 3 bases unmatched.